The 18 T cell receptor beta chains below come from one sample, sequenced in a study of T cells in Graves' hyperthyroidism and ophthalmopathy (dated by TCRdb to between 2018 and 2021). Library preparation employed multiplex PCR. The sequencer listed for this sample is Illumina HiSeq 2000. Amplification of TCR beta CDR3 regions was carried out from RNA transcripts. The first round of RT-PCR for the TCR CDR3 was performed with the HTBI primer set and the Qiagen OneStep RT-PCR kit. The public sequencing data were trimmed at Q25 with fastp and processed into clonotypes with MiXCR by TCRdb, which kept only in-frame beta chains. Each entry is one CDR3 protein sequence, shown with its most common DNA and genes. This sample comprises fewer than 450,000 distinct CDR3 sequences, about a fifth of them detected only once. About 38% of the sample goes to the ten largest clones. The specimen was blood. These receptors all stem from a man aged 18-30 years with Graves' ophthalmopathy.

The chain links TRBV6-1 to TRBJ1-4, with D perhaps matching TRBD1 (6 bases). CDR3 length: 13 residues. Germline V gives CDR1 MNHNS, CDR2 SASEGT. V was pared by 4 bases and J by 3 bases, with 6 bases between. The CDR3 nucleotides are TGTGCCAGCAGTGGGGGGCCTAATGAAAAACTGTTTTTT. Translating it yields CASSGGPNEKLFF.

This clonotype was picked up a small number of times. The chain links TRBV7-3 to TRBJ2-5, with TRBD2 identical over 11 bases. V lost 4 bases to trimming and J lost 1 base; unmatched junction nucleotides: 11. The V gene's germline CDR1 is SGHTA and CDR2 FQGTGA. This CDR3 region has 18 residues. As DNA, the CDR3 is TGTGCCAGCAGCTCGGGACTAGCGGCGACCGCGACCCAAGAGACCCAGTACTTC. Its protein product is CASSSGLAATATQETQYF.

The CDR3 reads CASFSGYNEQFF. CDR3 sequence (DNA): TGTGCCAGCTTTTCAGGTTACAATGAGCAGTTCTTC. The chain recombines TRBV2 with TRBJ2-1, with D unresolved. Germline assignment: CDR1 SNHLY and CDR2 FYNNEI. V lost 8 bases to trimming and J lost 4 bases, with 9 bases between them. This CDR3 is 12 amino acids long. Complete variable domain (other parts from reference TRBV2 and TRBJ2-1): EPEVTQTPSHQVTQMGQEVILRCVPISNHLYFYWYRQILGQKVEFLVSFYNNEISEKSEIFDDQFSVERPDGSNFTLKIRSTKLEDSAMYFCASFSGYNEQFFGPGTRLTVL.

In its sample, this clonotype was seen many times. This chain connects TRBV6-1 to TRBJ2-3; 12 bases are a match to TRBD2. The CDR3 is 18 residues long. The trim removed 8 bases at V and 1 base at J, leaving 13 bases unmatched. The germline V gene has CDR1 MNHNS and CDR2 SASEGT. This CDR3 reads CASHYWARLAGGTDTQYF. The CDR3 DNA is TGTGCCAGCCACTATTGGGCCCGACTAGCGGGGGGCACAGATACGCAGTATTTT.

The sample holds many counts of this clonotype. The chain recombines TRBV7-6 with TRBJ1-1; D is undetermined. Germline V gene data show CDR1 as SGHVS and CDR2 as FNYEAQ. V was clipped by 4 bases and J by 1 base, with 10 bases between them. This CDR3 is 14 amino acids long. CDR3 amino acids: CASSSEVGNTEAFF. The CDR3 coding sequence is TGTGCCAGCAGCTCAGAGGTAGGGAACACTGAAGCTTTCTTT. The full variable domain, completed using reference TRBV7-6 and TRBJ1-1, is GAGVSQSPRYKVTKRGQDVALRCDPISGHVSLYWYRQALGQGPEFLTYFNYEAQQDKSGLPNDRFSAERPEGSISTLTIQRTEQRDSAMYRCASSSEVGNTEAFFGQGTRLTVV.

The sample holds many counts of this clonotype. The chain has TRBV28 and TRBJ2-3, with unresolved D. With 6 bases removed from V and 6 bases from J, the gap between germline ends came to 7 bases. The length of the CDR3 is 11 residues. Germline values: CDR1 MDHEN, CDR2 SYDVKM. The CDR3 region is CASRETDTQYF. The DNA of the CDR3 is TGTGCCAGCAGGGAGACGGATACGCAGTATTTT. Supplemented by reference TRBV28 and TRBJ2-3, the full variable domain reads DVKVTQSSRYLVKRTGEKVFLECVQDMDHENMFWYRQDPGLGLRLIYFSYDVKMKEKGDIPEGYSVSREKKERFSLILESASTNQTSMYLCASRETDTQYFGPGTRLTVL.

This clonotype was seen many times. The chain uses TRBV11-2 and TRBJ2-7; TRBD1 matches at 7 bases. The germline gives CDR1 SGHAT, CDR2 FQNNGV. V lost 1 base to trimming and J lost 7 bases; unmatched junction nucleotides: 10. This CDR3 region has 15 residues. In DNA, the CDR3 is TGTGCCAGCAGCTTAGCCCTAGGGGGCCGTTCAGAGCAGTACTTC. Protein product: CASSLALGGRSEQYF. Looking up the rest from reference TRBV11-2 and TRBJ2-7 gives the full variable domain: EAGVAQSPRYKIIEKRQSVAFWCNPISGHATLYWYQQILGQGPKLLIQFQNNGVVDDSQLPKDRFSAERLKGVDSTLKIQPAKLEDSAVYLCASSLALGGRSEQYFGPGTRLTVT.

The chain recombines TRBV9 with TRBJ1-5; the D gene is possibly TRBD1 (5 bases). Germline V gives CDR1 SGDLS, CDR2 YYNGEE. The CDR3 loop spans 15 amino acids. V dropped 1 base and J dropped 5 bases, with 13 bases sitting between them. In nucleotides, the CDR3 is TGTGCCAGCAGCGTATCCAGGGAGGCGGATCAGCCCCAGCATTTT. It translates to CASSVSREADQPQHF.

This clonotype was observed a handful of times. V gene TRBV3-1 combines with J gene TRBJ1-6, with TRBD1 matching 7 bases. After removal of 1 base from V and 12 bases from J, the junction contained 9 bases not matched to a gene. Per the germline V gene, CDR1 is LGHDT and CDR2 is YNNKEL (reference sequence). This CDR3 has 15 residues. The CDR3 region has the DNA TGTGCCAGCAGCCAAGTTGGACAGGCTAGGGGACCCCTCCACTTT. It translates to CASSQVGQARGPLHF.

This clonotype was observed a few times. The genes are TRBV4-1 and TRBJ1-4, with unresolved D. The CDR3 has 17 amino acids. Per germline, CDR1 MGHRA and CDR2 YSYEKL. V lost 6 bases, J lost 3 bases, and 20 bases lay in between. The CDR3 protein is CASRALSLGIANEKLFF. In DNA form, the CDR3 reads TGCGCCAGCAGGGCCTTGAGTCTAGGGATAGCTAATGAAAAACTGTTTTTT.

This clonotype showed up many times. The chain recombines TRBV12-3 or TRBV12-4 with TRBJ2-2, with D hard to call. This CDR3 has 15 residues. V lost 6 bases, J lost 1 base, and 12 bases lay in between. CDR3 loop: CASSPPRLNTGELFF. In DNA, the CDR3 is TGTGCCAGCAGCCCACCCCGATTGAACACCGGGGAGCTGTTTTTT.

The sample holds a few counts of this clonotype. The rearrangement joins TRBV24-1 to TRBJ2-5, with 7 positions matching TRBD1. The ends lost 4 bases at V and 1 base at J; junction bases unmatched: 2. CDR1 is KGHDR and CDR2 is SFDVKD in the germline V gene. The CDR3 consists of 14 residues. The CDR3 DNA reads as TGTGCCACCAGTGAAAGACAGGGCCAAGAGACCCAGTACTTC. Translation: CATSERQGQETQYF.

This clonotype occurred many times. This chain joins TRBV3-1 and TRBJ1-1, with D hard to call. CDR1 LGHDT and CDR2 YNNKEL come from the germline V gene (reference sequence). The CDR3 runs to 14 residues. Trimming removed 0 bases from V and 7 bases from J, with 12 bases in between. The CDR3 region has the DNA TGTGCCAGCAGCCAAGAATGGACCAAGGGTGAAGCTTTCTTT. This codes for CASSQEWTKGEAFF.

The rearrangement uses TRBV2 and TRBJ2-1, with D possibly called TRBD1 or TRBD2 (6 bases each). Germline V gives CDR1 SNHLY, CDR2 FYNNEI. CDR3 length equals 14 residues. Trimming pared 1 base from V and 9 bases from J, leaving 13 bases between. Written as DNA, the CDR3 is TGTGCCAGCAGTGAAGGTGGGGGGCGGGGTGAGCAGTTCTTC. Its protein product is CASSEGGGRGEQFF. The full variable domain, with the rest looked up from reference TRBV2 and TRBJ2-1, is EPEVTQTPSHQVTQMGQEVILRCVPISNHLYFYWYRQILGQKVEFLVSFYNNEISEKSEIFDDQFSVERPDGSNFTLKIRSTKLEDSAMYFCASSEGGGRGEQFFGPGTRLTVL.

This chain links TRBV19 with TRBJ2-6, with unresolved D. Trimming stripped 6 bases from V and 0 bases from J, with 12 bases between. The CDR3 is 16 amino acids. Germline loops: CDR1 LNHDA, CDR2 SQIVND (reference sequence). The CDR3 region is CASRGRHFSGANVLTF. The CDR3 nucleotides read TGTGCCAGTAGAGGACGGCACTTCTCTGGGGCCAACGTCCTGACTTTC.

The chain carries TRBV7-3 and TRBJ2-3; D gene unclear. Germline V CDR1 and CDR2: SGHTA, FQGTGA. V was cut by 4 bases and J by 1 base, with 9 bases left in between. The CDR3 runs 14 residues. The CDR3 DNA reads as TGTGCCAGCAGCTCCTCGGTGGGCACAGATACGCAGTATTTT. Protein sequence: CASSSSVGTDTQYF.

In its sample, this clonotype was seen many times. CDR3 region: CASSLEPDRGYTF. The CDR3 bases are TGTGCCAGCAGCTTAGAACCAGATCGCGGCTACACCTTC. This rearrangement joins TRBV11-2 to TRBJ1-2; D gene unclear. The CDR3 is 13 residues long. CDR1 SGHAT and CDR2 FQNNGV come from the germline V gene. Trimming pared 0 bases from V and 8 bases from J, leaving 10 bases between. Complete variable domain (other parts from reference TRBV11-2 and TRBJ1-2): EAGVAQSPRYKIIEKRQSVAFWCNPISGHATLYWYQQILGQGPKLLIQFQNNGVVDDSQLPKDRFSAERLKGVDSTLKIQPAKLEDSAVYLCASSLEPDRGYTFGSGTRLTVV.

A few counts support this clonotype. The J gene is TRBJ1-4, the V gene TRBV27, with D unclear. The ends were cut back, 5 bases at V and 5 bases at J, with 9 bases in the middle. Germline V lookup: CDR1 MNHEY, CDR2 SMNVEV (reference sequence). The CDR3 contains 13 residues. DNA of the CDR3: TGTGCCAGCAGTGGCCAGAGAAATGAAAAACTGTTTTTT. Protein: CASSGQRNEKLFF.